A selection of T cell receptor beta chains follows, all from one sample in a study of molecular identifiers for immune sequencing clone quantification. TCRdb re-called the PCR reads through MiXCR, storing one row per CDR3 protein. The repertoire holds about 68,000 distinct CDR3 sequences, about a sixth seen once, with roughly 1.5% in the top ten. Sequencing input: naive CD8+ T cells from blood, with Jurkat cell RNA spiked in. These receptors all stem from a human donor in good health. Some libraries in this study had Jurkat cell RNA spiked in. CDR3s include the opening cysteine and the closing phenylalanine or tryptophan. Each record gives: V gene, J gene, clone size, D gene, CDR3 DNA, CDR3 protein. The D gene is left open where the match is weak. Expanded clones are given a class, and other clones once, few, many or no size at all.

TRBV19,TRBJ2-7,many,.,TGTGCCAGTAGTCCAGACTTCTCCTACGAGCAGTACTTC,CASSPDFSYEQYF
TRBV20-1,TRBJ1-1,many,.,TGCAGTGCTAGAACGGGGAACGACGGGAGAAGATTTTTGGACACTGAAGCTTTCTTT,CSARTGNDGRRFLDTEAFF
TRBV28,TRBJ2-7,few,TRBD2,TGTGCCAGCAGTTCCTATGGGACTAGCGGGACGTACGAGCAGTACTTC,CASSSYGTSGTYEQYF
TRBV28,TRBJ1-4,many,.,TGTGCCAGCAGGACAGACGGGAAACTGTTTTTT,CASRTDGKLFF
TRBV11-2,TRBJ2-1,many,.,TGTGCCAGCAGCTTAGTGCCTGCCAGCTCCTACAATGAGCAGTTCTTC,CASSLVPASSYNEQFF
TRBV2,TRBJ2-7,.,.,TGTGCCCGAGAATCAAGGGAGTCATCTGACGAGCAGTACTTC,CARESRESSDEQYF
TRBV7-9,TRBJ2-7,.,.,TGTGCCAGCGGACAGGGAGGGTCCTACGAGCAGTACTTC,CASGQGGSYEQYF
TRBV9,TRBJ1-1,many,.,TGTGCCAGCAGCGTGGTCACTAACACTGAAGCTTTCTTT,CASSVVTNTEAFF
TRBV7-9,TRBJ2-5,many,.,TGTGCCAGCACCCTTGACCGGGGGCCGTACCAAGAGACCCAGTACTTC,CASTLDRGPYQETQYF
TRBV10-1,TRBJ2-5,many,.,TGCGCCAGCAGTGAAGCCCCAGGTACCTTTGACCAAGAGACCCAGTACTTC,CASSEAPGTFDQETQYF
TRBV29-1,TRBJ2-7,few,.,TGCAGCGTTGTGGGAAGGAAAGAGCAGTACTTC,CSVVGRKEQYF
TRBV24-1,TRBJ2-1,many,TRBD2,TGTGCCACCAGTGATTTCATTACGGGAGGGAGCAATGAGCAGTTCTTC,CATSDFITGGSNEQFF
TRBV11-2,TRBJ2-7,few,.,TGTGCCAGCAGCTCCCGTGGGTACGAGCAGTACTTC,CASSSRGYEQYF
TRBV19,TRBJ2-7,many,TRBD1,TGTGCCAGTAGTATAGACACCGGGACAGGTTACGAGCAGTACTTC,CASSIDTGTGYEQYF
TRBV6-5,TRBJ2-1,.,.,TGTGCCAGCAGGTGGTCGACCTACAATGAGCAGTTCTTC,CASRWSTYNEQFF
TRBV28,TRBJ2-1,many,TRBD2,TGTGCCAGCAGTTGTCGCAGACCGGGACTAGCGGGTATGGAGAGCTACAATGAGCAGTTCTTC,CASSCRRPGLAGMESYNEQFF
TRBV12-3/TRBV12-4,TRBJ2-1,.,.,TGTGCCAGCACCCCCATCCCCGGGAATGAGCAGTTCTTC,CASTPIPGNEQFF
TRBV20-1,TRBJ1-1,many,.,TGCAGTGCATACCGGGGCGACTACATGAACACTGAAGCTTTCTTT,CSAYRGDYMNTEAFF